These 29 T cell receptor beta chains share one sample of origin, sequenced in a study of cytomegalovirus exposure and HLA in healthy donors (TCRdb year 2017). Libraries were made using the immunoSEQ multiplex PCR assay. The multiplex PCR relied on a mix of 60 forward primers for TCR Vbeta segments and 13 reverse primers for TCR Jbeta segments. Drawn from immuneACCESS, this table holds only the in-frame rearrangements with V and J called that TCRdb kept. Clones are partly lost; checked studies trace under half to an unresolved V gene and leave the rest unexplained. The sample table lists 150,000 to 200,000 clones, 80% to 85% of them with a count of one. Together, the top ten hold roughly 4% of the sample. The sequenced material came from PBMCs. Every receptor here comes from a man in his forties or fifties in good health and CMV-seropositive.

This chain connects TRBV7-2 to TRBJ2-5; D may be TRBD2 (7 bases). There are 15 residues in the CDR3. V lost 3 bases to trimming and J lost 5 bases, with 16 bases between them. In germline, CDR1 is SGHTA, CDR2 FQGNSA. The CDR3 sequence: CASSLGAGAEETQYF. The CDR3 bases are TGTGCCAGCAGCTTGGGGGCGGGGGCGGAGGAGACCCAGTACTTC. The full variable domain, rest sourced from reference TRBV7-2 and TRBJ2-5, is GAGVSQSPSNKVTEKGKDVELRCDPISGHTALYWYRQSLGQGLEFLIYFQGNSAPDKSGLPSDRFSAERTGGSVSTLTIQRTQQEDSAVYLCASSLGAGAEETQYFGPGTRLLVL.

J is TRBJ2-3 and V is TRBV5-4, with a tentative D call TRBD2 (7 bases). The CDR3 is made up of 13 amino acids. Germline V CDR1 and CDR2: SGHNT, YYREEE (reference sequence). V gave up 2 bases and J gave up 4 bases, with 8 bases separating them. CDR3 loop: CASSLGGADTQYF. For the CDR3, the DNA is TGTGCCAGCAGCTTAGGGGGGGCAGATACGCAGTATTTT.

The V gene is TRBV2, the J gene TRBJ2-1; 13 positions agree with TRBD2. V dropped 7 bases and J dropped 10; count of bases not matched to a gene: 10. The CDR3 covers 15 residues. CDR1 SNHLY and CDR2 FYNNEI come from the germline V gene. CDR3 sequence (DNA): TGTGCCAGCATGGACGGACTAGCGGGAGTCTTAGAGCAGTTCTTC. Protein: CASMDGLAGVLEQFF.

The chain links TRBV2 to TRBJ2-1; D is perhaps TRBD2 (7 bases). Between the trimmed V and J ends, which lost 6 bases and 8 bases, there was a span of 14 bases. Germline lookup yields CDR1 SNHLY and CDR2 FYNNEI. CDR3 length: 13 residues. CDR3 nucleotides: TGTGCCAGCAGCAAAGGGGGGGTGTATGAGCAGTTCTTC. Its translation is CASSKGGVYEQFF.

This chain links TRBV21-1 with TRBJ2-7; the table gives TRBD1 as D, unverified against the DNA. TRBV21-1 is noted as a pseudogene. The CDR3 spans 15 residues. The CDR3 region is CASSKQGQGAREQYF. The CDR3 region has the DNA TGTGCCAGCAGCAAACAGGGACAGGGGGCGCGAGAGCAGTACTTC.

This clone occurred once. Here the CDR3 reads CASRTADGESGANVLTF. For the CDR3, the DNA is TGTGCCAGCAGGACAGCGGATGGGGAGTCTGGGGCCAACGTCCTGACTTTC. The chain is built from TRBV19 and TRBJ2-6; TRBD1 is a possible D gene (6 bases). This CDR3 has 17 amino acids. With 9 bases removed from V and 1 base from J, the gap between germline ends came to 19 bases. Germline assignment: CDR1 LNHDA and CDR2 SQIVND (reference sequence).

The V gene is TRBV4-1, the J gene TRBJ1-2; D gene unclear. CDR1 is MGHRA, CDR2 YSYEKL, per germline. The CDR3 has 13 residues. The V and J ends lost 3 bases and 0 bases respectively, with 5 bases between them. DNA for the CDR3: TGCGCCAGCAGCCAGAGTACTAACTATGGCTACACCTTC. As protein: CASSQSTNYGYTF.

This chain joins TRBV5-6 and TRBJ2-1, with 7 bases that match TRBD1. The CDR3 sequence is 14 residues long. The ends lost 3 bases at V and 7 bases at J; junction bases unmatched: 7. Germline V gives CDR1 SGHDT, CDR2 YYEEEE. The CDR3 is CASSYGFRGNEQFF. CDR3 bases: TGTGCCAGCAGCTACGGCTTCAGGGGGAATGAGCAGTTCTTC.

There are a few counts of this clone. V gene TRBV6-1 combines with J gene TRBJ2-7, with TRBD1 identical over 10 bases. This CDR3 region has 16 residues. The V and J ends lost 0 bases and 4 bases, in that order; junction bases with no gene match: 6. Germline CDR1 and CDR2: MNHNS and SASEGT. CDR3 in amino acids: CASSEAWDRGSYEQYF. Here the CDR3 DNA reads TGTGCCAGCAGTGAAGCTTGGGACAGGGGAAGTTACGAGCAGTACTTC.

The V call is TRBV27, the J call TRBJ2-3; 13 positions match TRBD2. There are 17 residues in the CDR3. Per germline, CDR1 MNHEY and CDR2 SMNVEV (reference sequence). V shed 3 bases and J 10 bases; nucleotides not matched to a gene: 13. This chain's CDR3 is CASSFGTSGTTQVAQYF. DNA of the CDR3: TGTGCCAGCAGTTTTGGGACTAGCGGGACGACTCAGGTGGCGCAGTATTTT.

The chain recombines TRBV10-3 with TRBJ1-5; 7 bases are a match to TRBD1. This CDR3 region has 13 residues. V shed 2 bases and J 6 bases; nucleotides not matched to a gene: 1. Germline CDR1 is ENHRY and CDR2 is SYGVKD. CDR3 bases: TGTGCCATCAGTGAGCAGGGGGGTCAGCCCCAGCATTTT. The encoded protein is CAISEQGGQPQHF.

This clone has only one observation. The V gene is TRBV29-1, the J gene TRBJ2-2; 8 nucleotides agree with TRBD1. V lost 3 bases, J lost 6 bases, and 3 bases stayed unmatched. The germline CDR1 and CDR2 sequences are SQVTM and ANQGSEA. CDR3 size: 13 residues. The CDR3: CSVETGVSGELFF. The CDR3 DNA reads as TGCAGCGTTGAGACAGGGGTTTCCGGGGAGCTGTTTTTT.

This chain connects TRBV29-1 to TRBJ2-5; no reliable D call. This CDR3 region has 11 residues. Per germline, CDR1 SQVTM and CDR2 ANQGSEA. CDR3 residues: CYGSGQETQYF. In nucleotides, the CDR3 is TGCTACGGTTCAGGCCAAGAGACCCAGTACTTC.

As DNA, the CDR3 is TGTGCCAGTAGTCTCCTCGGCCTGACTAGCGGGAACAATGAGCAGTTCTTC. Translated, it gives CASSLLGLTSGNNEQFF. The chain employs TRBV19 and TRBJ2-1, with 11 bases matching TRBD2. In germline, CDR1 is LNHDA, CDR2 SQIVND (reference sequence). V gave up 5 bases and J gave up 5 bases; unmatched junction bases: 11. The CDR3 runs to 17 residues.

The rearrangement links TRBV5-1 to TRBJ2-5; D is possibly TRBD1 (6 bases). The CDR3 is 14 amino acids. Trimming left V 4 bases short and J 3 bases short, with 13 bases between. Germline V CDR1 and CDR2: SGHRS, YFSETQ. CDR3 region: CASSPTGPEETQYF. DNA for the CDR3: TGCGCCAGCAGCCCGACAGGCCCTGAAGAGACCCAGTACTTC. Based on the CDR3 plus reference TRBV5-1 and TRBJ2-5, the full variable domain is KAGVTQTPRYLIKTRGQQVTLSCSPISGHRSVSWYQQTPGQGLQFLFEYFSETQRNKGNFPGRFSGRQFSNSRSEMNVSTLELGDSALYLCASSPTGPEETQYFGPGTRLLVL.

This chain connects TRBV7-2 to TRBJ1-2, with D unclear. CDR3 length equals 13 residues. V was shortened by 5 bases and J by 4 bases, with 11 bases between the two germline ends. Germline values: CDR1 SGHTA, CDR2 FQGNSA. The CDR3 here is CASSTPAGYGYTF. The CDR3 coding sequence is TGTGCCAGCAGCACTCCAGCGGGCTATGGCTACACCTTC.

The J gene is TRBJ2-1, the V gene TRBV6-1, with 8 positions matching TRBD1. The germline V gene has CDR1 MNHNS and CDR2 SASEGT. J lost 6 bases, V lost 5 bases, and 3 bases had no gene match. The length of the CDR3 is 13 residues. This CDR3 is CASSWTGLNEQFF. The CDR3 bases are TGTGCCAGCAGTTGGACAGGGCTCAATGAGCAGTTCTTC.

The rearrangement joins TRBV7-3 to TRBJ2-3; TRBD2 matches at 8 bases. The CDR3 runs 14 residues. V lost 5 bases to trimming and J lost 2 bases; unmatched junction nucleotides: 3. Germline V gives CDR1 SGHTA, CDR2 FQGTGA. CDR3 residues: CASSLSGDTDTQYF. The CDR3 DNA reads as TGTGCCAGCAGCCTTAGCGGGGACACAGATACGCAGTATTTT.

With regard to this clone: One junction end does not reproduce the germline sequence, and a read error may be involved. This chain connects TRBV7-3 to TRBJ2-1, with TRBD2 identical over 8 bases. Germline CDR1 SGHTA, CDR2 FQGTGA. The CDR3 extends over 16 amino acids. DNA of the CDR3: TGTGCCAGCAGCTTATCCGTTGCGGGGGGATACAATGAGCAGCTCTTC. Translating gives CASSLSVAGGYNEQLF.

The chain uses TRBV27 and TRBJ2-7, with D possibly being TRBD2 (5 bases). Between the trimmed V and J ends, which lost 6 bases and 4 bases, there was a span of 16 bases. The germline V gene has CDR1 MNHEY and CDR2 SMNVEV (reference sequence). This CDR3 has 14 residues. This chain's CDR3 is CASRSESGRYEQYF. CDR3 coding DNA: TGTGCCAGCAGAAGTGAGAGCGGCCGTTACGAGCAGTACTTC.

This chain's CDR3 is CASSRDRNTEAFF. CDR3 coding DNA: TGTGCCAGCAGTAGGGACAGGAACACTGAAGCTTTCTTT. This chain connects TRBV6-1 to TRBJ1-1; 7 nucleotides line up with TRBD1. The germline V gene encodes CDR1 MNHNS and CDR2 SASEGT. V was pared by 5 bases and J by 1 base, with 1 base of the junction left unmatched. CDR3 length equals 13 residues.

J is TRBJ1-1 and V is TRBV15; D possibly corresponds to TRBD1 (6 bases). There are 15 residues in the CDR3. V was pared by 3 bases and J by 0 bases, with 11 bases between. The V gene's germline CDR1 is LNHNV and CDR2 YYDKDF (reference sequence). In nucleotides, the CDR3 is TGTGCCACCAGCAGCAGGACAGCGCTGAACACTGAAGCTTTCTTT. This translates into CATSSRTALNTEAFF.

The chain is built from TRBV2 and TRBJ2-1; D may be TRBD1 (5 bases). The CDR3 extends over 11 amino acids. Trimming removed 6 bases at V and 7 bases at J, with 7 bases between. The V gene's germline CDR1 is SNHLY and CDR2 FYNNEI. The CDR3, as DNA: TGTGCCAGCAGCAGGGAAAATGAGCAGTTCTTC. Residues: CASSRENEQFF.

CDR3 in amino acids: CATTGGNSPLHF. For the CDR3, the DNA is TGTGCCACGACAGGGGGCAATTCACCCCTCCACTTT. This sequence joins TRBV6-5 and TRBJ1-6; TRBD1 matches 10 bases. V shed 10 bases, J shed 7 bases, and the junction held 1 base outside the gene matches. Germline V gene lookup returns CDR1 MNHEY and CDR2 SVGAGI. The CDR3 contains 12 residues.

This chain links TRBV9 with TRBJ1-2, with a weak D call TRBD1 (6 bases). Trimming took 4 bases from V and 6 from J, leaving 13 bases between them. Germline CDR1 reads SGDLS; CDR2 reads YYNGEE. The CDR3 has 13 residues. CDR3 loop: CASSPEGVDGYTF. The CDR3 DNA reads TGTGCCAGCAGCCCCGAGGGGGTTGATGGCTACACCTTC.

CDR3 nucleotide sequence: TGTGCCAGCAGTAGGACAGTTAGCAATCAGCCCCAGCATTTT. Residues: CASSRTVSNQPQHF. The rearrangement uses TRBV21-1 and TRBJ1-5; no DNA check was done on the table's D call, TRBD1. TRBV21-1 corresponds to a pseudogene. The length of the CDR3 is 14 residues.

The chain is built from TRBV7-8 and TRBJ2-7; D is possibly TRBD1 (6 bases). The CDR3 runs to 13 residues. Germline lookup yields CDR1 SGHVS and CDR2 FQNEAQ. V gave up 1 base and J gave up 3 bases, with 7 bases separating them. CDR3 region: CASSLGQVYEQYF. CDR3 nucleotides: TGTGCCAGCAGCTTAGGACAGGTCTACGAGCAGTACTTC.

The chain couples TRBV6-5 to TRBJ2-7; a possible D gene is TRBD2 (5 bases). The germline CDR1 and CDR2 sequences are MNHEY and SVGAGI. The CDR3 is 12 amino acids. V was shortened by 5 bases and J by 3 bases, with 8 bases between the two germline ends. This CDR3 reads CASSESGYEQYF. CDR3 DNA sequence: TGTGCCAGCAGTGAAAGCGGCTACGAGCAGTACTTC.

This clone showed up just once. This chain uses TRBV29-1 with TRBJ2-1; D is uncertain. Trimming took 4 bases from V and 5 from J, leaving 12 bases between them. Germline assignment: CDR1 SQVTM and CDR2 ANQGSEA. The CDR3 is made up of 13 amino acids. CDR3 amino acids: CSVAASRDNEQFF. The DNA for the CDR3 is TGCAGCGTTGCCGCAAGCCGGGACAATGAGCAGTTCTTC.